This TCR beta chain was obtained from a study of OX40 agonist ivuxolimab in advanced cancers. The V and J ends lost 4 bases and 2 bases respectively, with 10 bases between them. CDR1 is SGHRS, CDR2 YFSETQ, per germline. This CDR3 is 13 amino acids long. The method was immunoSEQ multiplex PCR; TCRdb's version includes in-frame clones alone and lacks a portion of them. The data contain approximately 100,000 clones, roughly nine tenths of them singletons. The chain recombines TRBV5-1 with TRBJ2-7, with D uncertain. This material consisted of CD4+ or CD8+ T cells sorted from blood, taken in a trial of the OX40 agonist ivuxolimab. This TCR derives from an adult with an advanced solid tumor such as melanoma, head and neck, liver or kidney cancer. CDR3 region: CASSPHSAYEQYF. CDR3 sequence (DNA): TGCGCCAGCAGCCCACACTCAGCCTACGAGCAGTACTTC.